Listed below are T cell receptor beta chains from one sample, sequenced in a study of T cell changes during pregnancy in multiple sclerosis. Sequencing was performed with immunoSEQ multiplex PCR; in TCRdb, only in-frame clones are kept and a portion is missing. The top ten hold approximately 1.4% of the sample, which has about 110,000 clones, about 93% seen once. The sequencing here drew on peripheral blood, taken in the third trimester of pregnancy. These receptor sequences come from a female donor with multiple sclerosis, enrolled in a pregnancy study. The CDR3 runs from the conserved cysteine through the conserved F or W. Fields, in order: clone size, V gene, J gene, D gene, CDR3 DNA, CDR3 protein. The D gene is left open where the match is weak. Some rows mark clone size as missing; the rest say once, few, many or name a class of expanded clone.

>NA|TRBV30|TRBJ1-2|NA
TGTGCCTGGAGTGTAGGGGGACGTGGCTACACCTTC
CAWSVGGRGYTF
>NA|TRBV29-1|TRBJ1-3|NA
TGCAGCGGCCTAACTCCGCGAGGAAACACCATATATTTT
CSGLTPRGNTIYF
>few|TRBV27|TRBJ1-1|TRBD1
TGTGCCAGCAGTTTATTCGGGACAGGGAGGAGTACTGAAGCTTTCTTT
CASSLFGTGRSTEAFF
>NA|TRBV27|TRBJ2-3|NA
TGTGCCAGTCGAACGGGGGTTACGCAGTATTTT
CASRTGVTQYF
>NA|TRBV7-9|TRBJ2-3|TRBD1
TGTGCCAGCAGCTCTGGACAGGGGGGGACAGATACGCAGTATTTT
CASSSGQGGTDTQYF
>NA|TRBV11-2|TRBJ1-4|NA
TGTGCCAGCAGCTCACGGGGTCTTAATGAAAAACTGTTTTTT
CASSSRGLNEKLFF
>once|TRBV18|TRBJ1-6|NA
TGTGCCAGCTCACCGACATACTATAATTCACCCCTCCACTTT
CASSPTYYNSPLHF
>NA|TRBV27|TRBJ2-1|NA
TGTGCCAGCAGTTCCTTAATCAGCTCCTACAATGAGCAGTTCTTC
CASSSLISSYNEQFF
>NA|TRBV2|TRBJ2-3|NA
TGTGCCAGCAGTGACTCGGCAGGGGCCAGCACAGATACGCAGTATTTT
CASSDSAGASTDTQYF
>NA|TRBV19|TRBJ2-2|TRBD1
TGTGCCAGTAGTGTGGACAGGGCCGGGGAGCTGTTTTTT
CASSVDRAGELFF
>NA|TRBV6-1|TRBJ2-2|TRBD1
TGTGCCAGCGGGGACAGGGATTCCGGGGAGCTGTTTTTT
CASGDRDSGELFF
>NA|TRBV11-1|TRBJ2-7|TRBD1
TGTGCCAGCAGTCCCAACCGGGACAGACGCTACGAGCAGTACTTC
CASSPNRDRRYEQYF
>NA|TRBV19|TRBJ2-5|TRBD1
TGTGCCAGTAGTCTCGGACAGGGGTACCAAGAGACCCAGTACTTC
CASSLGQGYQETQYF
>NA|TRBV4-1|TRBJ2-7|NA
TGCGCCAGCAGCCAAGATCGGAGGGGAGCATACTTGGTCTACGAGCAGTACTTC
CASSQDRRGAYLVYEQYF
>few|TRBV10-3|TRBJ2-7|TRBD1
TGTGCCATCAGCGTGACAGGGGGCTCCTACGAGCAGTACTTC
CAISVTGGSYEQYF
>NA|TRBV6-6|TRBJ1-2|TRBD1
TGTGCCAGCAGCACGCGCCGGGACAGCTATGGCTACACCTTC
CASSTRRDSYGYTF
>NA|TRBV6-1|TRBJ1-1|NA
TGTGCCAGCCGGGGGGGGCAAGTGAACACTGAAGCTTTCTTT
CASRGGQVNTEAFF
>NA|TRBV5-4|TRBJ1-2|NA
TGTGCCAGCAGCTTTAGCCGGCCGACCTACACCTTC
CASSFSRPTYTF
>NA|TRBV6-1|TRBJ1-2|TRBD1
TGTGCCAGCAGTACGAAGGGGACAGGGTTTGGTGGCTACACCTTC
CASSTKGTGFGGYTF
>NA|TRBV5-1|TRBJ1-1|NA
TGCGCCAGCAGCTTGGCTCACCGCTCGGGGATTACTGAAGCTTTCTTT
CASSLAHRSGITEAFF
>NA|TRBV29-1|TRBJ2-7|TRBD1
TGCAGCGTTGCGGGACAGGCATCCTACGAGCAGTACTTC
CSVAGQASYEQYF
>NA|TRBV9|TRBJ2-3|NA
TGTGCCAGCAGCGCAGGACTGACAGATACGCAGTATTTT
CASSAGLTDTQYF
>once|TRBV19|TRBJ2-7|TRBD2
TGTGCCAGTAGTCGGACTAGCGGGAAGTCCTACGAGCAGTACTTC
CASSRTSGKSYEQYF
>NA|TRBV29-1|TRBJ2-1|TRBD2
TGCAGCGTTGGTCTAGCGGGAGACAGCGAGCAGTTCTTC
CSVGLAGDSEQFF